This TCR beta chain stems from a study of neurological immune-mediated disorders. The CDR3 loop spans 14 amino acids. Germline values: CDR1 SSHAT, CDR2 FNYEAQ (reference sequence). The ends were cut back, 0 bases at V and 5 bases at J, with 8 bases in the middle. This clonotype was counted at least ten times. TCRdb used MiXCR to reprocess the 5' RACE reads, holding one entry per CDR3 protein. The top ten clones hold 8.5% to 10% of a sample with tens of thousands of distinct CDR3 sequences, about 10% of them seen once. Time point in this sample: longitudinal time-point 1 (baseline). Sequenced: PBMCs. The sequence was collected from a man aged 25 to 45 in good health. This chain uses TRBV7-7 with TRBJ2-1; a weak D match, TRBD1 (6 bases). For the CDR3, the DNA is TGTGCCAGCAGCTTAGCCAGGGGTAACAATGAGCAGTTCTTC. It yields the protein CASSLARGNNEQFF.